This T cell receptor (beta chain) was found in a study of T cells after yellow fever vaccination. Study-level findings and limits: A large majority of primary-vaccination clones showed up again after the booster (around 95% CD4, around 85% CD8).

This clonotype has just a few counts. Antigen: not known. TCRdb called the 5' RACE reads again in MiXCR, with one record for every CDR3 protein. Found here are about 310,000 distinct CDR3 sequences, approximately 3.8% of them singletons; the top ten hold 23%. The CDR3 consists of 15 residues. V shed 0 bases and J 0 bases; nucleotides not matched to a gene: 0. Germline assignment: CDR1 MRHNA and CDR2 SNTAGT. This sequence originates from a man aged 18 to 30 who received the YFV17D yellow fever vaccine. V and J are TRBV6-4 and TRBJ2-3; 7 bases agree with TRBD2. The material sequenced was PBMCs, taken on the day of the yellow fever booster vaccination. CDR3 sequence (DNA): TGTGCCAGCAGTGACTCGGGGGGGAGCACAGATACGCAGTATTTT. This translates into CASSDSGGSTDTQYF.